The 25 T cell receptor beta chains given below trace back to one sample, sequenced in a study of low-dose radiotherapy and immunotherapy resistance in tumors. The time point here: before trial treatment. cDNA synthesis used a TRAV/TRBV-specific primer set for both chains. With a V-primer adapter and a constant-region primer, TCRs were amplified for approximately 20 PCR cycles. TCRdb re-called the reads with MiXCR, one entry per CDR3 protein. The sample yields about 39,000 distinct CDR3 sequences, about 28% seen once. Sequenced material: PBMCs, taken before treatment. All receptors derive from a male donor with gallbladder cancer.

The chain is built from TRBV11-2 and TRBJ2-7; 8 bases line up with TRBD2. The germline gives CDR1 SGHAT, CDR2 FQNNGV. The V gene end was trimmed by 4 bases and the J gene end by 5 bases; junction bases not matched to a gene: 1. This CDR3 has 12 amino acids. The DNA for the CDR3 is TGTGCCAGCAGCTGGCGGGGGGACGAGCAGTACTTC. Translated: CASSWRGDEQYF.

This clonotype was observed once. This chain links TRBV7-2 with TRBJ1-6; TRBD1 matches 8 bases. Trimming removed 4 bases from V and 10 bases from J; junction bases left unmatched: 6. CDR3 size: 14 residues. Per the germline V gene, CDR1 is SGHTA and CDR2 is FQGNSA. The CDR3 DNA reads as TGTGCCAGCAGCTCCGGACAGGGAGGATCACCCCTCCACTTT. This gives the protein CASSSGQGGSPLHF.

DNA for the CDR3: TGCAGCGCAGGGCCCTACAATGAGCAGTTCTTC. Residues: CSAGPYNEQFF. The chain joins TRBV29-1 to TRBJ2-1; a possible D gene is TRBD1 (5 bases). Trimming removed 7 bases at V and 2 bases at J, with 6 bases between. The CDR3 totals 11 residues. Germline V gene lookup returns CDR1 SQVTM and CDR2 ANQGSEA.

In its sample, this clonotype was seen many times. This chain uses TRBV27 with TRBJ2-5, with 12 nucleotides matching TRBD1. The J segment lost 5 bases and the V segment lost 6 bases, leaving 7 bases of the junction unmatched. Per germline, CDR1 MNHEY and CDR2 SMNVEV (reference sequence). The CDR3 has 15 residues. The CDR3 loop reads CASSTGTGGVETQYF. The CDR3 DNA reads TGTGCCAGCAGCACAGGGACAGGGGGCGTTGAGACCCAGTACTTC.

As to this clonotype: This probably arose from a read error, given a far larger clone one base away. The rearrangement joins TRBV5-4 to TRBJ2-1; 9 bases line up with TRBD1. Germline V gene data show CDR1 as SGHNT and CDR2 as YYREEE (reference sequence). J lost 10 bases, V lost 0 bases, and 5 bases had no gene match. The CDR3 totals 14 residues. The CDR3 is CASSLVGTGREQFF. CDR3 nucleotide sequence: TGTGCCAGCAGCTTGGTGGGGACAGGGCGCGAGCAGTTCTTC.

This clonotype counts as medium-sized. This chain uses TRBV15 with TRBJ2-1, with 10 positions matching TRBD2. The germline gives CDR1 LNHNV, CDR2 YYDKDF (reference sequence). The CDR3 has 15 amino acids. The V and J ends lost 4 bases and 6 bases, in that order; junction bases with no gene match: 6. CDR3 DNA: TGTGCCACCAGCATCAAAGCGGGAGGGCTCAATGAGCAGTTCTTC. Protein product: CATSIKAGGLNEQFF.

This clonotype was counted at least ten times. This chain joins TRBV12-3 or TRBV12-4 and TRBJ2-1; D assignment may be TRBD1 or TRBD2 (5 bases each). Deletions cut 6 bases from V and 9 bases from J, with 12 bases between. CDR3 length: 12 amino acids. CDR3 nucleotide sequence: TGTGCCAGCAGATCCGGGGCTCCTGAGCAGTTCTTC. This translates into CASRSGAPEQFF.

The chain employs TRBV6-1 and TRBJ1-2, with D possibly being TRBD1 (6 bases). Germline V gene data show CDR1 as MNHNS and CDR2 as SASEGT. V was cut by 5 bases and J by 6 bases, with 13 bases left in between. This CDR3 spans 13 amino acids. The CDR3 region is CASSTTGFNGYTF. The CDR3 nucleotides are TGTGCCAGCAGTACTACAGGGTTTAATGGCTACACCTTC.

This clonotype was seen many times. The chain's CDR3 is CASSRRTGSSSTDTQYF. CDR3 bases: TGTGCCAGCTCCCGAAGAACAGGATCCTCTAGCACAGATACGCAGTATTTT. This chain uses TRBV18 with TRBJ2-3; D perhaps matches TRBD1 (5 bases). CDR1 is KGHSH, CDR2 LQKENI, per germline. Trimming left V 6 bases short and J 0 bases short, with 19 bases between. This CDR3 is built from 17 residues.

Ten or more counts support this clonotype. The chain joins TRBV14 to TRBJ2-3; D gene uncertain. Deletions cut 4 bases from V and 4 bases from J, with 6 bases between. The length of the CDR3 is 12 residues. Germline lookup yields CDR1 SGHDN and CDR2 FVKESK. The CDR3 loop reads CASSPFADTQYF. CDR3 DNA: TGTGCCAGCAGCCCCTTTGCAGATACGCAGTATTTT.

By sample share, this clonotype is medium-sized. J is TRBJ1-1 and V is TRBV28, with TRBD1 as a possible D gene (5 bases). Trimming shortened V by 5 bases and J by 1 base, and 17 bases separated the two germline ends. The CDR3 extends over 16 amino acids. The germline V gene has CDR1 MDHEN and CDR2 SYDVKM. CDR3 amino acids: CASSPMGRQKNTEAFF. The DNA for the CDR3 is TGTGCCAGCAGTCCCATGGGACGGCAGAAGAACACTGAAGCTTTCTTT.

This clonotype was seen repeatedly, ten times or more. The J gene is TRBJ1-2, the V gene TRBV5-6, with 8 bases lining up with TRBD1. Germline V gene data show CDR1 as SGHDT and CDR2 as YYEEEE. CDR3 length: 17 amino acids. With 3 bases clipped from V and 0 bases from J, the junction kept 10 bases outside the gene matches. The CDR3 is CASSSPGQGKANYGYTF. In DNA form, the CDR3 reads TGTGCCAGCAGCTCTCCCGGACAGGGCAAAGCTAACTATGGCTACACCTTC. The variable domain in full, completed from reference TRBV5-6 and TRBJ1-2, reads DAGVTQSPTHLIKTRGQQVTLRCSPKSGHDTVSWYQQALGQGPQFIFQYYEEEERQRGNFPDRFSGHQFPNYSSELNVNALLLGDSALYLCASSSPGQGKANYGYTFGSGTRLTVV.

There are many counts of this clonotype. The rearrangement joins TRBV3-1 to TRBJ2-7, with D perhaps TRBD2 (6 bases). Germline CDR1 is LGHDT and CDR2 is YNNKEL (reference sequence). The CDR3 contains 14 residues. The V end lost 1 base, the J end lost 6 bases, and 13 bases lay between the germline ends. In DNA, the CDR3 is TGTGCCAGCAGCCAAGCGAAGGGACTGGGCGAGCAGTACTTC. It translates to CASSQAKGLGEQYF.

Of note for this clonotype: This likely came from a read error, as a far larger clone is one base away. The V and J genes are TRBV9 and TRBJ2-3; D not certain. CDR3 length equals 17 residues. CDR1 is SGDLS and CDR2 is YYNGEE in the germline V gene. The V and J ends lost 4 bases and 0 bases respectively, with 18 bases between them. This chain's CDR3 is CASSFPLEPTSTDTQYF. The CDR3 DNA sequence: TGTGCCAGCAGCTTCCCCTTAGAGCCTACTAGCACAGATACGCAGTATTTT. Complete variable domain (other parts from reference TRBV9 and TRBJ2-3): DSGVTQTPKHLITATGQRVTLRCSPRSGDLSVYWYQQSLDQGLQFLIQYYNGEERAKGNILERFSAQQFPDLHSELNLSSLELGDSALYFCASSFPLEPTSTDTQYFGPGTRLTVL.

This clonotype was observed a handful of times. The CDR3 loop is CASSSTLTDTQYF. The DNA for the CDR3 is TGTGCCAGCAGCTCCACTTTAACAGATACGCAGTATTTT. The chain links TRBV7-9 to TRBJ2-3, with D uncertain. Germline CDR1 SEHNR, CDR2 FQNEAQ (reference sequence). This CDR3 has 13 amino acids. V was clipped by 4 bases and J by 3 bases, with 8 bases between them.

This clonotype was seen a handful of times. Since a far larger clone is one base different, this is likely a read error. The chain links TRBV28 to TRBJ2-1, with 9 bases that match TRBD1. The CDR3 covers 16 residues. Germline CDR1 and CDR2: MDHEN and SYDVKM. Losses at the gene ends were 3 bases for V and 10 bases for J; bases not matched to a gene: 13. The CDR3 spells CASSFGTGYPLYEQFF. CDR3 nucleotides: TGTGCCAGCAGTTTTGGGACAGGGTATCCCCTCTACGAGCAGTTCTTC.

This sequence joins TRBV20-1 and TRBJ2-3; TRBD1 matches at 7 bases. J lost 4 bases, V lost 2 bases, and 3 bases had no gene match. Germline V gene lookup returns CDR1 DFQATT and CDR2 SNEGSKA (reference sequence). The CDR3 is 13 residues long. The CDR3 region is CSARLTGADTQYF. In DNA form, the CDR3 reads TGCAGTGCTAGACTAACAGGGGCAGATACGCAGTATTTT.

The sample holds many counts of this clonotype. V gene TRBV29-1 combines with J gene TRBJ2-3, with D maybe TRBD1 (5 bases). CDR3 size: 19 residues. CDR1 and CDR2 from the germline V gene are SQVTM and ANQGSEA. Trimming removed 2 bases at V and 3 bases at J, with 27 bases between. This CDR3 is CSVEPTEPTGRAETDTQYF. CDR3 coding DNA: TGCAGCGTTGAACCTACCGAACCTACCGGCAGGGCTGAGACAGATACGCAGTATTTT.

This clonotype was seen ten or more times. The germline gene is not matched at one end of the junction; a read error may be the cause. The V call is TRBV5-1, the J call TRBJ2-6; perhaps D is TRBD1 or TRBD2 (5 bases each). CDR3 length: 15 amino acids. From germline, CDR1 is SGHRS and CDR2 YFSETQ. The CDR3 reads CASSLEWGGANVLTF. The CDR3 DNA follows: TGTGCCAGCAGCTTGGAATGGGGGGGGGCCAACGTCCTGACTTTC.

Comment on this clonotype: This likely reflects a read error, since a far larger clone is one base away. The CDR3 nucleotides read TGTGCCAGCAGCTTAGTTTATAAAAGCGGGAAAAAGTTCTTC. This translates into CASSLVYKSGKKFF. The chain links TRBV7-2 to TRBJ2-1, with 7 bases fitting TRBD2. Germline V gene sequence: CDR1 SGHTA, CDR2 FQGNSA. With V trimmed by 1 base and J by 14 bases, 11 bases remained unmatched. The CDR3 sequence is 14 residues long.

By proportion, this clonotype is medium-sized. The chain carries TRBV27 and TRBJ2-1; maybe TRBD2 (6 bases). V was shortened by 4 bases and J by 1 base, with 11 bases between the two germline ends. The CDR3 totals 15 residues. Germline V gene sequence: CDR1 MNHEY, CDR2 SMNVEV (reference sequence). The CDR3 coding sequence is TGTGCCAGCAGTTCGCTGGAGGGATCCTACAATGAGCAGTTCTTC. Protein: CASSSLEGSYNEQFF.

This clonotype was detected many times. The chain links TRBV21-1 to TRBJ1-1; TRBD1 reflects the table's D call only, with no check against the DNA. TRBV21-1 represents a pseudogene. This CDR3 region has 17 residues. CDR3 nucleotide sequence: TGTGCCAGCAGCAACCCTTCCAGGGGAGAGGAGGACACTGAAGCTTTCTTT. Amino acid sequence: CASSNPSRGEEDTEAFF.

This clonotype was detected ten times or more. The chain employs TRBV4-2 and TRBJ2-5; the D gene could be TRBD1 or TRBD2 (5 bases each). There are 14 residues in the CDR3. Germline-derived CDR1 and CDR2 are LGHNA and YNFKEQ. Between the trimmed V and J ends, which lost 1 base and 5 bases, there was a span of 11 bases. Here the CDR3 reads CASSQGGVGETQYF. For the CDR3, the DNA is TGTGCCAGCAGCCAAGGAGGGGTTGGCGAGACCCAGTACTTC.

This clonotype came up many times. The DNA for the CDR3 is TGCAGTGCTAGAGATCTGGCGGAGAGCTCCTACGAGCAGTACTTC. Amino acids: CSARDLAESSYEQYF. The chain uses TRBV20-1 and TRBJ2-7; D unclear. CDR1 is DFQATT, CDR2 SNEGSKA, per germline (reference sequence). CDR3 length equals 15 residues. Trimming cost V 0 bases and J 0 bases, with 12 bases left between them.

A word on this clonotype: An end of the junction does not agree with germline; a read error may underlie this. The gene calls are TRBV5-3 and TRBJ2-1, with 8 bases lining up with TRBD2. TRBV5-3 is recorded as an ORF, its role being uncertain. The CDR3 runs 16 residues. CDR3 amino acids: CASSLGGRGAYNEQFF. CDR3 DNA: TGTGCCAGCAGCTTGGGGGGGCGGGGGGCCTACAATGAGCAGTTCTTC.